The 14 T cell receptor beta chains presented below share a single source sample, sequenced in a study of cytomegalovirus exposure and HLA in healthy donors. The primer mix had 60 Vbeta and 13 Jbeta primers. The protocol was immunoSEQ multiplex PCR, while the TCRdb copy is restricted to in-frame clones and leaves out a portion. The sample has over 100,000 clones, and its top ten clones hold 1.5% to 2%. The sample taken for sequencing was PBMCs. These receptors were obtained from a young man in good health and CMV-seronegative.

This chain connects TRBV29-1 to TRBJ2-5; 9 bases match TRBD2. CDR3 size: 15 residues. The V gene's germline CDR1 is SQVTM and CDR2 ANQGSEA. With 2 bases clipped from V and 4 bases from J, the junction kept 8 bases outside the gene matches. CDR3 region: CSVEPGASGIETQYF. As DNA, the CDR3 is TGCAGCGTTGAACCGGGGGCTAGCGGGATAGAGACCCAGTACTTC.

V is TRBV6-4 and J is TRBJ1-2, with 11 bases matching TRBD1. This CDR3 contains 15 residues. Trimming took 4 bases from V and 8 from J; bases not matched to a gene: 9. The germline gives CDR1 MRHNA, CDR2 SNTAGT. DNA of the CDR3: TGTGCCAGCAGTGCCCGGACAGGGGGCAGGGAGGGCTACACCTTC. This sequence encodes CASSARTGGREGYTF.

The chain is built from TRBV19 and TRBJ2-3; possible D gene TRBD1, 6 bases. This CDR3 has 13 residues. CDR1 and CDR2 from the germline V gene are LNHDA and SQIVND (reference sequence). Deletions cut 8 bases from V and 5 bases from J, with 14 bases between. The CDR3 spells CASGILQGDTQYF. DNA for the CDR3: TGTGCCAGTGGAATCTTACAGGGAGATACGCAGTATTTT.

The chain uses TRBV19 and TRBJ1-3; D is perhaps TRBD1 (6 bases). Trimming took 4 bases from V and 0 from J, leaving 13 bases between them. This CDR3 region has 16 residues. The germline V gene has CDR1 LNHDA and CDR2 SQIVND (reference sequence). In DNA, the CDR3 is TGTGCCAGTAGTACTGGACAAGGGGGCTCTGGAAACACCATATATTTT. Its protein product is CASSTGQGGSGNTIYF. Full variable domain (outside the CDR3, taken from reference TRBV19 and TRBJ1-3): DGGITQSPKYLFRKEGQNVTLSCEQNLNHDAMYWYRQDPGQGLRLIYYSQIVNDFQKGDIAEGYSVSREKKESFPLTVTSAQKNPTAFYLCASSTGQGGSGNTIYFGEGSWLTVV.

The chain recombines TRBV18 with TRBJ1-5; 8 bases are a match to TRBD1. J was trimmed by 6 bases and V by 1 base; bases with no gene match: 5. This CDR3 spans 15 amino acids. The germline V gene has CDR1 KGHSH and CDR2 LQKENI. The CDR3 bases are TGTGCCAGCTCACCACGGACAGGGCCAGCTCAGCCCCAGCATTTT. It is translated as CASSPRTGPAQPQHF.

The chain couples TRBV4-3 to TRBJ2-7, with D maybe TRBD2 (5 bases). Germline CDR1 is LGHNA and CDR2 is YSLEER. V was pared by 0 bases and J by 4 bases, with 19 bases between. CDR3 length: 17 residues. CDR3 amino acids: CASSQDSSSGGGYEQYF. As DNA, the CDR3 is TGCGCCAGCAGCCAAGATTCTTCGTCAGGAGGAGGATACGAGCAGTACTTC.

The chain joins TRBV28 to TRBJ1-5; TRBD1 might be the D (5 bases). CDR1 MDHEN and CDR2 SYDVKM come from the germline V gene. This CDR3 spans 14 amino acids. V was cut by 6 bases and J by 3 bases, with 12 bases left in between. CDR3 bases: TGTGCCAGCAGGGGGGGACCGTTCAATCAGCCCCAGCATTTT. Translated: CASRGGPFNQPQHF.

CDR3 sequence reads: CASSISSALGHEQYF. The CDR3 nucleotides are TGTGCCAGTAGTATTTCGTCAGCCCTTGGGCACGAGCAGTACTTC. This chain links TRBV19 with TRBJ2-7; D remains unclear. Trimming cost V 3 bases and J 5 bases, with 17 bases left between them. Germline V gives CDR1 LNHDA, CDR2 SQIVND (reference sequence). This CDR3 has 15 amino acids.

V usage is TRBV7-2 and J usage is TRBJ1-5, with D hard to call. The CDR3 spans 13 residues. Germline CDR1 reads SGHTA; CDR2 reads FQGNSA. V was pared by 1 base and J by 7 bases, with 8 bases between. CDR3 region: CASSLDFKQPQHF. DNA of the CDR3: TGTGCCAGCAGCTTAGATTTTAAACAGCCCCAGCATTTT.

CDR3 residues: CASSSTGNYGYTF. The DNA for the CDR3 is TGCGCCAGCAGCTCGACAGGCAACTATGGCTACACCTTC. J is TRBJ1-2 and V is TRBV5-1, with a weak D call TRBD1 (6 bases). The V gene's germline CDR1 is SGHRS and CDR2 YFSETQ. V gave up 3 bases and J gave up 2 bases, with 8 bases separating them. This CDR3 spans 13 amino acids.

This chain uses TRBV5-6 with TRBJ2-5; D is possibly TRBD1 (7 bases). The germline CDR1 and CDR2 sequences are SGHDT and YYEEEE. V lost 1 base and J lost 1, with 8 bases in between. CDR3 length: 14 residues. This CDR3 reads CASSLQGGQETQYF. The CDR3 DNA reads as TGTGCCAGCAGCTTGCAGGGGGGCCAAGAGACCCAGTACTTC.

J is TRBJ2-5 and V is TRBV6-5; D is possibly TRBD2 (6 bases). This CDR3 region has 12 residues. Germline V CDR1 and CDR2: MNHEY, SVGAGI. V was cut by 5 bases and J by 12 bases, with 16 bases left in between. The CDR3 sequence is CASSPRRGPEYF. In DNA, the CDR3 is TGTGCCAGCAGTCCCCGGAGGGGCCCGGAGTACTTC.

This rearrangement joins TRBV7-3 to TRBJ1-6; D perhaps matches TRBD1 (6 bases). The CDR3 has 13 residues. In germline, CDR1 is SGHTA, CDR2 FQGTGA. V lost 4 bases, J lost 7 bases, and 8 bases lay in between. The CDR3 reads CASSSGANSPLHF. The CDR3 bases are TGTGCCAGCAGCTCAGGGGCCAATTCACCCCTCCACTTT.

The genes are TRBV27 and TRBJ1-4, with D perhaps TRBD1 (6 bases). The V and J ends lost 5 bases and 5 bases respectively, with 30 bases between them. This CDR3 comprises 20 residues. The V gene's germline CDR1 is MNHEY and CDR2 SMNVEV (reference sequence). The DNA for the CDR3 is TGTGCCAGCAGTCCTCAACCAGCAGGGGCCGCACTAGAGCCGAATGAAAAACTGTTTTTT. Translation gives CASSPQPAGAALEPNEKLFF.